This is a list of T cell receptor beta chains from one sample in a study of spatial heterogeneity in lung cancer. Using its own MiXCR run on the 5' RACE reads, TCRdb lists one record per CDR3 protein. The sample holds 9,500 to 13,000 distinct CDR3 sequences, around 9.1% seen once. The starting material was PBMCs, obtained at follow-up. Receptors were obtained from a female donor with early-stage non-small cell lung cancer. CDR3s include the opening cysteine and the closing phenylalanine or tryptophan.

j_call	v_call	cdr3_aa
TRBJ1-1	TRBV6-2/TRBV6-3	CASTQLRTSKGTEAFF
TRBJ2-5	TRBV19	CASSADRAPETQYF
TRBJ2-1	TRBV7-8	CASSQRDRGGNEQFF
TRBJ2-6	TRBV19	CASSKQVAPSGANVLTF
TRBJ2-2	TRBV6-2/TRBV6-3	CASSYSSPLQREDTGELFF
TRBJ2-7	TRBV5-1	CASSLGPNLEQYF
TRBJ2-2	TRBV7-9	CASSPRAGELFF
TRBJ2-7	TRBV5-6	CASNSQGAREQYF
TRBJ2-2	TRBV6-2/TRBV6-3	CASSLGHWSGELFF
TRBJ1-5	TRBV27	CASSLSMGGVRNQPQHF
TRBJ1-2	TRBV29-1	CSVDWDGANYGYTF